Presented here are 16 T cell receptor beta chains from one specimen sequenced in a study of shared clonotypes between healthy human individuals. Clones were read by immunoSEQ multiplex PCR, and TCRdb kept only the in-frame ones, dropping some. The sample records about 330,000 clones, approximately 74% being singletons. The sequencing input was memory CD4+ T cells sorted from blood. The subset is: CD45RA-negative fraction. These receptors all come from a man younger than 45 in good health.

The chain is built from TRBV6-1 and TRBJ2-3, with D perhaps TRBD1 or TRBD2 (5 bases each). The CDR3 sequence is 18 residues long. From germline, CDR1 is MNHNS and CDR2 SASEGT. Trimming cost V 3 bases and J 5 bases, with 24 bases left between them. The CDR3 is CASSDFEGRGPVGDTQYF. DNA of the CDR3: TGTGCCAGCAGTGATTTCGAGGGGCGCGGGCCTGTAGGAGATACGCAGTATTTT.

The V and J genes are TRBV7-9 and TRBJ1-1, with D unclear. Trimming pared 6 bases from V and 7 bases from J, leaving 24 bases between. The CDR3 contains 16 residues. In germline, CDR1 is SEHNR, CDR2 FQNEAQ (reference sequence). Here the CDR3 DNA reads TGTGCCAGCAGGTGGGCTCGTCTGTACCACAACGATGAAGCTTTCTTT. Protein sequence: CASRWARLYHNDEAFF.

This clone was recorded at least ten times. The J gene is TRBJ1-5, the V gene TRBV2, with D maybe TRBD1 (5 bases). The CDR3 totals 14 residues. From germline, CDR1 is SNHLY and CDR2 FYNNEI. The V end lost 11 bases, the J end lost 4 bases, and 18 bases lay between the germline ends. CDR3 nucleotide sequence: TGTGCCTGCCAGGTGGGGGAGATGAATCAGCCCCAGCATTTT. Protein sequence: CACQVGEMNQPQHF.

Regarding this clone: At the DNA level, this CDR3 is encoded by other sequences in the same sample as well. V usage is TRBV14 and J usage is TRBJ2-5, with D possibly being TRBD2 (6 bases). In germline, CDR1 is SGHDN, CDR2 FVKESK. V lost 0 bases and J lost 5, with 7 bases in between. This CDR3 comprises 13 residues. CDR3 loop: CASSQDRGETQYF. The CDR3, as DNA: TGTGCCAGCAGCCAAGATCGGGGGGAGACCCAGTACTTC.

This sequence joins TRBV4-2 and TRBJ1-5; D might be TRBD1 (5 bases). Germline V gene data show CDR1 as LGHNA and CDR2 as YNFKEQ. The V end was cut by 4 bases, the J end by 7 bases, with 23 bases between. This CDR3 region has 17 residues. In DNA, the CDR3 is TGTGCCAGCAGCCCCAGGTGGTCCGGCAGGGAAGACCAGCCCCAGCATTTT. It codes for CASSPRWSGREDQPQHF.

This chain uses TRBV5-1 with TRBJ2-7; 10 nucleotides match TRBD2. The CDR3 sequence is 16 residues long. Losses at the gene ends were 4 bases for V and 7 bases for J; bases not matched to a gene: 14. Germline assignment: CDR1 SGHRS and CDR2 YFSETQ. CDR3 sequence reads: CASSPEGSSGSSEQYF. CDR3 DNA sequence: TGCGCCAGCAGCCCGGAAGGGTCTAGCGGGAGCTCGGAGCAGTACTTC.

This CDR3 reads CASMGVYEQYF. The CDR3, as DNA: TGTGCCAGCATGGGGGTCTACGAGCAGTACTTC. The chain is built from TRBV6-5 and TRBJ2-7; D possibly matches TRBD1 or TRBD2 (5 bases each). Germline V gene sequence: CDR1 MNHEY, CDR2 SVGAGI. V lost 7 bases, J lost 3 bases, and 7 bases lay in between. The CDR3 runs to 11 residues.

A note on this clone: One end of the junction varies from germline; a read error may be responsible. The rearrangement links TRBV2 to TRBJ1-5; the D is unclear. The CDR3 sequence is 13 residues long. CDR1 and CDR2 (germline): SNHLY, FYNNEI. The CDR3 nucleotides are TGTGCCAGCAGGGAAGCCTCCTCGCGGCCCCAGCATTTT. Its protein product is CASREASSRPQHF.

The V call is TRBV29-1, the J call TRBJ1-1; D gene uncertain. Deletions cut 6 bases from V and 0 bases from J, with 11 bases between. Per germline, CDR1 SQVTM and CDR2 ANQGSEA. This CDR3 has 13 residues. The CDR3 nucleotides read TGCAGCGTCTCGGAGATCATGAACACTGAAGCTTTCTTT. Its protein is CSVSEIMNTEAFF.

The chain's CDR3 is CASSVMAEAFF. The CDR3 DNA is TGTGCCAGCAGTGTGATGGCTGAAGCTTTCTTT. The rearrangement links TRBV2 to TRBJ1-1; D not resolved. The CDR3 extends over 11 amino acids. V gave up 4 bases and J gave up 6 bases, with 6 bases separating them. Germline V gives CDR1 SNHLY, CDR2 FYNNEI.

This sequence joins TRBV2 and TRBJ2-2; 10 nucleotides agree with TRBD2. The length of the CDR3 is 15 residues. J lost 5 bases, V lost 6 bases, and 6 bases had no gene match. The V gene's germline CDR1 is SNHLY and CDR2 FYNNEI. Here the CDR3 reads CASRAGGPRTGELFF. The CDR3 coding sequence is TGTGCCAGCAGAGCGGGAGGGCCGAGGACCGGGGAGCTGTTTTTT.

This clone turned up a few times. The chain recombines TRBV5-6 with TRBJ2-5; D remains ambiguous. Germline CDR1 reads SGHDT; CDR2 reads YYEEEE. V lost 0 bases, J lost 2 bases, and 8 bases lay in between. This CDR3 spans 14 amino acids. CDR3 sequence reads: CASSLGSSQETQYF. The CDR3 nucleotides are TGTGCCAGCAGCTTGGGGAGTTCGCAAGAGACCCAGTACTTC.

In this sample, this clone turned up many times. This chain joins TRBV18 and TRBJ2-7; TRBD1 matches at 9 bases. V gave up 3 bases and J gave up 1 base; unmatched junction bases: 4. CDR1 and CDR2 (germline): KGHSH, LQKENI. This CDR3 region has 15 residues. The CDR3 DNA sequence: TGTGCCAGCTCACCCGGGACAGGGCTTTCCTACGAGCAGTACTTC. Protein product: CASSPGTGLSYEQYF.

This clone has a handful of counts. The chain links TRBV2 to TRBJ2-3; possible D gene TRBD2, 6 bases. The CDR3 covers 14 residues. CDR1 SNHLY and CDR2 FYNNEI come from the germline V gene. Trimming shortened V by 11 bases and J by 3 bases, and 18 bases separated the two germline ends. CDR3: CAARASVGTDTQYF. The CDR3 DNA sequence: TGTGCCGCACGGGCTAGCGTTGGGACAGATACGCAGTATTTT.

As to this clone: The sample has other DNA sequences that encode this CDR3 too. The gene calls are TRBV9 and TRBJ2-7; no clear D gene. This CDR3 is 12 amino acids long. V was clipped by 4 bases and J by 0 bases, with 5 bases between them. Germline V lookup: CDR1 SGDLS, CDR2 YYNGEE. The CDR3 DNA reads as TGTGCCAGCAGCTCCAGCTCCTACGAGCAGTACTTC. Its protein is CASSSSSYEQYF.

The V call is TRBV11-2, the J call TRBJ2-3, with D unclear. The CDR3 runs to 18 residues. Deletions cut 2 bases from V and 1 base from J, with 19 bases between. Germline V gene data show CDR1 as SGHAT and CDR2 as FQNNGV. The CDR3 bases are TGTGCCAGCAGCTTACTGGGGATTGGCGGAGTGCGCACAGATACGCAGTATTTT. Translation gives CASSLLGIGGVRTDTQYF. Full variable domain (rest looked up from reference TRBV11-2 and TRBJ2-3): EAGVAQSPRYKIIEKRQSVAFWCNPISGHATLYWYQQILGQGPKLLIQFQNNGVVDDSQLPKDRFSAERLKGVDSTLKIQPAKLEDSAVYLCASSLLGIGGVRTDTQYFGPGTRLTVL.